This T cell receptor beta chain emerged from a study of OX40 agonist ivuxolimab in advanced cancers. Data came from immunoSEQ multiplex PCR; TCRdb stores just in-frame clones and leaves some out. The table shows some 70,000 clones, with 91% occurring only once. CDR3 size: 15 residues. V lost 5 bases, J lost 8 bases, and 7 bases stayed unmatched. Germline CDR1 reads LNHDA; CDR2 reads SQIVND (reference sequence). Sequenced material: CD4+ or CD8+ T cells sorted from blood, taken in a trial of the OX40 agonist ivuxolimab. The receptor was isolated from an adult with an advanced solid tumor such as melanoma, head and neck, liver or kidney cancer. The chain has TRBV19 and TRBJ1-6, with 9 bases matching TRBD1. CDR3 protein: CASSPGQGYDSPLHF. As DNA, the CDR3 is TGTGCCAGTAGTCCCGGACAGGGGTACGATTCACCCCTCCACTTT.